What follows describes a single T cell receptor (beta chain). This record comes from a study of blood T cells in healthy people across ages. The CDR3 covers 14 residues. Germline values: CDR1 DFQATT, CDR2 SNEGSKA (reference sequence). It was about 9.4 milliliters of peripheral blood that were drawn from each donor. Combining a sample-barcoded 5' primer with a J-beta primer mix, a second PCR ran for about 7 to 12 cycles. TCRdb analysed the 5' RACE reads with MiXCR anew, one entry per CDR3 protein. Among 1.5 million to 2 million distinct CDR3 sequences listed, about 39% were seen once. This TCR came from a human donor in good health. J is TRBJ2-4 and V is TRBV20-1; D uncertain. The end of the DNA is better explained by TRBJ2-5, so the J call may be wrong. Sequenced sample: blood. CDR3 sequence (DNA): TGCAGTGCCCTTCTTGGAAGACTCCGCGAGACCCAGTACTTC. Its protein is CSALLGRLRETQYF.